This T cell receptor (beta chain) was identified during a study of post-analysis software for immune sequencing data. Study details: The study covered relapsing-remitting, secondary progressive and progressive-relapsing courses of multiple sclerosis.

Points on this clonotype: Its specificity is not known.

Notes on the study in general: When compared against controls, multiple sclerosis patients showed significantly lower normalized Chao1 diversity. Batch-matched samples strongly co-clustered by F measure.

Prepared TCR beta cDNA libraries contained unique molecular identifiers. Some 500,000 cDNA molecules were obtained per 1 to 10 million input T cells. One entry per CDR3 protein, called by TCRdb with MiXCR from the PCR reads. This sample has hundreds of thousands of distinct CDR3 sequences, with roughly two fifths found just once. Material for sequencing was blood. The TCR comes from a girl aged 5 to 17 with multiple sclerosis.

CDR3 sequence: CASSLTELYEQYF. The CDR3 DNA follows: TGTGCCAGCAGTCTAACAGAACTGTACGAGCAGTACTTC. The rearrangement links TRBV12-3 or TRBV12-4 to TRBJ2-5; no clear D gene. The tail of the sequence fits TRBJ2-7 better, so the J call may be wrong. This CDR3 spans 13 amino acids.